This TCR beta chain was sequenced for a study of regulatory T cells in long-lasting Graves disease. Time point given: persistent/refractory GD, antithyroid drugs over 5 years with positive TRAb. The TCR library was prepared using RNA isolated from PBMCs. Sequencing libraries for TCR beta were prepared with iRepertoire HTBI primers and Arm-PCR of CDR3 regions. Methods used by the authors: Throughout the samples, researchers identified roughly 60 TRBV and approximately 15 TRBJ segments. TCRdb re-derived calls from the multiplex PCR reads in MiXCR, one entry per CDR3 protein. The V and J calls here are based on TCRdb, not the publication. Among approximately 500,000 distinct CDR3 sequences listed, around a fifth were seen once. General study results and limits: Newly diagnosed Graves' patients exceeded persistent ones in TCR diversity. When disease was persistent, TRBV28, TRBJ1-2 and TRBJ2-5 were the favored segments. Owing to a sample size that was small, accuracy may have been reduced.

This clonotype was observed at least ten times. Its target is not known. With 8 bases removed from V and 7 bases from J, the gap between germline ends came to 14 bases. Germline-derived CDR1 and CDR2 are SNHLY and FYNNEI. The CDR3 length is 13 residues. This receptor was obtained from a female donor with Graves disease. Sequencing was performed on peripheral blood mononuclear cells (PBMCs), taken when the disease was refractory, from a patient treated with antithyroid drugs. The gene calls are TRBV2 and TRBJ1-4; D is undetermined. The CDR3 reads CASCIDEGEKLFF. The CDR3 DNA is TGTGCCAGCTGTATCGACGAAGGTGAAAAACTGTTTTTT.